Included here is one T cell receptor (beta chain) sequence, with context. Antigen specificity is unknown. The data were obtained in a study of OX40 agonist ivuxolimab in advanced cancers. Study outcomes and limitations: Undetermined was the antigen specificity of the expanded peripheral T cells.

The CDR3 is 13 residues long. Per germline, CDR1 SGHRS and CDR2 YFSETQ. V lost 0 bases, J lost 14 bases, and 15 bases lay in between. Assay used: immunoSEQ multiplex PCR; TCRdb lists only in-frame clones, some missing. The sample has roughly 50,000 clones, 85% to 95% seen once. The chain has TRBV5-1 and TRBJ2-1; the D gene is possibly TRBD2 (5 bases). This sample comprised CD4+ or CD8+ T cells sorted from blood, obtained in a trial of the OX40 agonist ivuxolimab. The TCR originated in an adult with an advanced solid tumor such as melanoma, head and neck, liver or kidney cancer. The CDR3 sequence is CASSLGGGRMKFF. The CDR3 nucleotides are TGCGCCAGCAGCTTGGGCGGCGGGCGGATGAAGTTCTTC.